The T cell receptor beta chain described here comes from a study of beta chain features in type 1 diabetes. Study information: Investigators examined more than 90 million sorted cells across all samples.

The isolated RNA, all of it, was reverse transcribed, so expressed TCRB transcripts were what got sequenced. TCRdb's copy holds only in-frame clones and misses some; the assay was immunoSEQ multiplex PCR. This sample has almost 350,000 clones; 6.5% to 10% occur once, and the top ten carry around 0.44%. CD4+ naive, central memory, regulatory and stem cell-like memory cells were sorted via CD45RO/CCR7/CD25/CD127/CD95/CD27. Sorted populations were all over 98% pure. This clone was counted only a few times. Germline V gene sequence: CDR1 LNHDA, CDR2 SQIVND (reference sequence). This CDR3 comprises 16 residues. After removal of 4 bases from V and 10 bases from J, the junction contained 17 bases not matched to a gene.

The source material was central memory CD4+ T cells from blood. The J gene is TRBJ2-3, the V gene TRBV19; TRBD1 matches at 7 bases. This receptor was identified in a woman between 18 and 29 years old in good health. Here the CDR3 reads CASSTLAGQALRPQYF. The DNA of the CDR3 is TGTGCCAGTAGTACCCTCGCTGGACAGGCCCTGCGCCCGCAGTATTTT.